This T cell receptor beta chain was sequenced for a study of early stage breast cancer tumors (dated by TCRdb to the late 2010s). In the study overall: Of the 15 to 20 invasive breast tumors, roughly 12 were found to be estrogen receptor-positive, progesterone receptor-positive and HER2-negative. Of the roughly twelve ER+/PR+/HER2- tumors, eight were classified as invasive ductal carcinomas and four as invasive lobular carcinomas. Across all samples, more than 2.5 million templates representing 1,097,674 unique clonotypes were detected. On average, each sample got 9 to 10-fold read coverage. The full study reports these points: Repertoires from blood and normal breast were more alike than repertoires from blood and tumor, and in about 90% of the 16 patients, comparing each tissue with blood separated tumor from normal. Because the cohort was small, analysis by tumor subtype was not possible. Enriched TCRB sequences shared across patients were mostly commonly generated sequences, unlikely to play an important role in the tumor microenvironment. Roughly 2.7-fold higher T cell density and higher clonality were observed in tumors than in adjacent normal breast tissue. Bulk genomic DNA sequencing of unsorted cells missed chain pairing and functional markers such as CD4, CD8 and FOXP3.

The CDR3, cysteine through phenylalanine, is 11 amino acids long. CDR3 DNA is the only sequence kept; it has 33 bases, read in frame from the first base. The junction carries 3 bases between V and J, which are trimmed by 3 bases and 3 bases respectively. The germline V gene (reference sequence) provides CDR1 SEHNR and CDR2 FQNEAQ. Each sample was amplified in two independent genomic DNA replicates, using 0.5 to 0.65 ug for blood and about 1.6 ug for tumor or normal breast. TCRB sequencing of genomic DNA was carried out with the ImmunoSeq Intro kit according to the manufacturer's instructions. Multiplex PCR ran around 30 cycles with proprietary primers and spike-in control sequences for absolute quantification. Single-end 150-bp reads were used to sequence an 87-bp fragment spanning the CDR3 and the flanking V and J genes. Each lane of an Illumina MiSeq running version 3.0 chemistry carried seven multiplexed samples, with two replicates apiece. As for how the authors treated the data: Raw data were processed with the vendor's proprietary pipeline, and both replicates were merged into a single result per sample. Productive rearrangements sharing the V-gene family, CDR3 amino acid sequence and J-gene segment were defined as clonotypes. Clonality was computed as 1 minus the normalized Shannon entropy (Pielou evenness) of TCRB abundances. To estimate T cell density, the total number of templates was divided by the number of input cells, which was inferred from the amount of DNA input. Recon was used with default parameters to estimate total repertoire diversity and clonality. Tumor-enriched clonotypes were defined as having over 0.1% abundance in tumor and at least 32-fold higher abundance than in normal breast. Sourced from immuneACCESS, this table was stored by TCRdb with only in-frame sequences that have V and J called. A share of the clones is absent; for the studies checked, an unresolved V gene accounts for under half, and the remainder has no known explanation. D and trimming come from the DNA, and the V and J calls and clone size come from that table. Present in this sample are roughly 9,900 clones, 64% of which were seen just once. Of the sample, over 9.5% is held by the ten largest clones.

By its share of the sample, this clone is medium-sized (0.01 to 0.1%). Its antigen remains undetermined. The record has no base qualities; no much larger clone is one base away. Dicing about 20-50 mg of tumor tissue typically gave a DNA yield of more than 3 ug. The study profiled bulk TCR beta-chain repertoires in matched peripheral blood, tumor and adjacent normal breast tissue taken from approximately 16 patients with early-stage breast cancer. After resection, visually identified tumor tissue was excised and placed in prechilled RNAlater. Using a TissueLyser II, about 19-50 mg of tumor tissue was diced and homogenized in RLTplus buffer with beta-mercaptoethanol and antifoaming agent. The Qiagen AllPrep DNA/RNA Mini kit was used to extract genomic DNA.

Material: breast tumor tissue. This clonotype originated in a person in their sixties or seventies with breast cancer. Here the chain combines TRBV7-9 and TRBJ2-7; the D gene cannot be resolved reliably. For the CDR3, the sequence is CASSFYYEQYF. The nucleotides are TGTGCCAGCAGCTTCTACTACGAGCAGTACTTC.